This record covers a single T cell receptor (beta chain). After removal of 5 bases from V and 0 bases from J, the junction contained 7 bases not matched to a gene. The CDR3 covers 15 residues. CDR1 is KGHSH and CDR2 is LQKENI in the germline V gene. With baseline, cycle 4 day 1, and cycle 7 day 1 as timepoints, blood was sampled. The data belong to a study of OX40 agonist ivuxolimab in advanced cancers. About the study: An anti-OX40 (CD134) antibody with agonistic activity, ivuxolimab, was administered to patients. Hepatocellular carcinoma, melanoma, renal cell or head and neck cancer was diagnosed in the dose-escalation patients.

Using immunoSEQ multiplex PCR, the repertoire was profiled, and TCRdb retains in-frame clones only, with some absent. The sample lists some 70,000 clones, around nine tenths occurring once. V gene TRBV18 combines with J gene TRBJ2-7; 7 bases agree with TRBD1. This clonotype originated in an adult with an advanced solid tumor such as melanoma, head and neck, liver or kidney cancer. This material consisted of CD4+ or CD8+ T cells sorted from blood, taken in a trial of the OX40 agonist ivuxolimab. CDR3 bases: TGTGCCAGCTCAATGGGACAGTCGAGCTCCTACGAGCAGTACTTC. It codes for CASSMGQSSSYEQYF.